This section outlines one TCR beta chain sequence together with its context. Its antigen is unidentified. The entry originates in a study of cytomegalovirus exposure and HLA in healthy donors. Study results and limitations: Rare sequences made up most TCRs, while some public TCRs were found in many donors. Cytomegalovirus-associated status was assigned to more than 150 TCR beta chains.

The method was immunoSEQ multiplex PCR; TCRdb's version includes in-frame clones alone and lacks a portion of them. This sample has 150,000 to 200,000 clones; 91% occur once, and the top ten carry around 3%. There are 14 residues in the CDR3. With 5 bases clipped from V and 8 bases from J, the junction kept 7 bases outside the gene matches. The V gene's germline CDR1 is LNHDA and CDR2 SQIVND (reference sequence). This sequence was found in a woman aged 18-35 years in good health and CMV-seropositive. Sequencing input: PBMCs. This chain links TRBV19 with TRBJ2-1, with 9 nucleotides matching TRBD2. CDR3 sequence: CASSVGTSRDEQFF. CDR3 coding DNA: TGTGCCAGTAGTGTCGGGACTAGCAGGGATGAGCAGTTCTTC.